This TCR beta chain was sequenced in a study of response to subunit inactivated influenza vaccine. This clonotype was detected ten times or more. MiXCR was run by TCRdb on the RT-PCR reads, yielding one entry per CDR3 protein. In the table there are about 190,000 distinct CDR3 sequences, roughly an eighth of which are singletons. The sample here was CD8+ T cells sorted from PBMCs, taken roughly 5 days after vaccination. The TCR originated in a man aged 50-59 years who received an inactivated influenza vaccine.

In DNA, the CDR3 is TGTGCCAGCAGTTATGAAGTCAGGGGGGCCAATGAGCAGTTCTTC. Amino acids: CASSYEVRGANEQFF. The chain joins TRBV6-5 to TRBJ2-1; the D gene is possibly TRBD1 (7 bases). V dropped 3 bases and J dropped 6 bases, with 15 bases sitting between them. Germline assignment: CDR1 MNHEY and CDR2 SVGAGI. CDR3 size: 15 residues.